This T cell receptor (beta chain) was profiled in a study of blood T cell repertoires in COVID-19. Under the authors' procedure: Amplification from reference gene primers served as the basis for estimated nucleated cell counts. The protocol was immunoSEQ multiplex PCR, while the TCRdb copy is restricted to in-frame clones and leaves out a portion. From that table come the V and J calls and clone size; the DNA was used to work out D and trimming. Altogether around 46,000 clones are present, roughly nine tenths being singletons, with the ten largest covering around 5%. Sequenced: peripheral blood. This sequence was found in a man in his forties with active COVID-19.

CDR3 sequence reads: CASSDHGYTGELFF. The CDR3 nucleotides are TGTGCCAGCAGTGATCACGGTTACACCGGGGAGCTGTTTTTT. J is TRBJ2-2 and V is TRBV6-4, with D unclear. There are 14 residues in the CDR3. V was shortened by 3 bases and J by 3 bases, with 8 bases between the two germline ends. The V gene's germline CDR1 is MRHNA and CDR2 SNTAGT.